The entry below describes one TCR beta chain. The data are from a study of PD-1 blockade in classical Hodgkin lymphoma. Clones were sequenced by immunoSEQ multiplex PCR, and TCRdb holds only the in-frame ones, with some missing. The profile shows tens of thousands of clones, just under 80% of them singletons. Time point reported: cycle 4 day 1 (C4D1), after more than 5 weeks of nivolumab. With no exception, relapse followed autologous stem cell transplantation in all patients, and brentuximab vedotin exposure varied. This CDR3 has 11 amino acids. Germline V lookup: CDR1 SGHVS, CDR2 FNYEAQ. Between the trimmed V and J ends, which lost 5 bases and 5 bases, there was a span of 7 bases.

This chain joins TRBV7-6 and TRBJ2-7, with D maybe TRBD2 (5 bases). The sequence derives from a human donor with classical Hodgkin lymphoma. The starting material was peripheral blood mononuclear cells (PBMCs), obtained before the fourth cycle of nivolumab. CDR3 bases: TGTGCCAGCAGCCAGAGGGACGAGCAGTACTTC. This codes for CASSQRDEQYF.